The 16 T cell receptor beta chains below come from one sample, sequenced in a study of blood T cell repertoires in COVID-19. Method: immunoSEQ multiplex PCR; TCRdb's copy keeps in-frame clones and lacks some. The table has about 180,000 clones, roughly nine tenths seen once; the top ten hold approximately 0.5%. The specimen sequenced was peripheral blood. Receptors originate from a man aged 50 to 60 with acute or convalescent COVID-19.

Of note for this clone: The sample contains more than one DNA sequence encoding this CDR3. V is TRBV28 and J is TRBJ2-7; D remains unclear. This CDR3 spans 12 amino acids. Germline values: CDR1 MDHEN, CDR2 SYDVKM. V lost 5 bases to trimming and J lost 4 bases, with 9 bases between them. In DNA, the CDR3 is TGTGCCAGCAGTCTTACACGATACGAGCAGTACTTC. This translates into CASSLTRYEQYF.

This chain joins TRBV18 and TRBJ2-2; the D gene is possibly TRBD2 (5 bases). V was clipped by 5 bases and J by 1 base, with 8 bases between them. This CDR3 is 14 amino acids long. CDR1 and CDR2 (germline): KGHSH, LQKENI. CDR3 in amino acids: CASSSRENTGELFF. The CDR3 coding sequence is TGTGCCAGCTCAAGCCGGGAGAACACCGGGGAGCTGTTTTTT.

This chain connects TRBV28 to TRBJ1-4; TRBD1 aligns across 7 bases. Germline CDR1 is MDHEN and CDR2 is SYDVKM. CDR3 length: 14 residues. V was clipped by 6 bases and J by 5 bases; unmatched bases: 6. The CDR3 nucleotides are TGTGCCAGCAGCTCGGGACAGTCGAATGAAAAACTGTTTTTT. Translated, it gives CASSSGQSNEKLFF. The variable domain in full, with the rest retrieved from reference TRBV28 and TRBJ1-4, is DVKVTQSSRYLVKRTGEKVFLECVQDMDHENMFWYRQDPGLGLRLIYFSYDVKMKEKGDIPEGYSVSREKKERFSLILESASTNQTSMYLCASSSGQSNEKLFFGSGTQLSVL.

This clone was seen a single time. The CDR3 here is CASMSGVASPLHF. The CDR3 DNA reads as TGTGCCAGCATGAGCGGAGTCGCCTCACCCCTCCACTTT. The chain carries TRBV28 and TRBJ1-6; no reliable D call. This CDR3 comprises 13 residues. CDR1 and CDR2 from the germline V gene are MDHEN and SYDVKM. V dropped 7 bases and J dropped 10 bases, with 14 bases sitting between them.

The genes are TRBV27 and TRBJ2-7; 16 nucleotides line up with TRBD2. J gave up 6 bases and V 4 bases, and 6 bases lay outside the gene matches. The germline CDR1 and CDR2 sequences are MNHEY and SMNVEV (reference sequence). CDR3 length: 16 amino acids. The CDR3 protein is CASSSGTSGGAREQYV. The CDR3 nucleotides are TGTGCCAGCAGTTCTGGGACTAGCGGGGGGGCACGCGAGCAGTACGTC.

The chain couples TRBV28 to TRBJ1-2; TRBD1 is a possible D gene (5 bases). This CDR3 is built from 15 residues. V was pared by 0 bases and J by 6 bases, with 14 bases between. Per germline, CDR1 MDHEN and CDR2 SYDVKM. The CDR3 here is CASSLWGRQPDGYTF. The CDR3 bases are TGTGCCAGCAGTTTATGGGGTCGACAGCCTGATGGCTACACCTTC.

The CDR3 coding sequence is TGCGCCAGCAGCTTGGCCGGGACAGCGTACTACGAGCAGTACTTC. Translation: CASSLAGTAYYEQYF. The V call is TRBV5-1, the J call TRBJ2-7; 7 bases are shared with TRBD1. V lost 0 bases and J lost 3; bases outside the gene matches: 6. The CDR3 is 15 residues long. Germline V gene lookup returns CDR1 SGHRS and CDR2 YFSETQ. Complete variable domain (other parts from reference TRBV5-1 and TRBJ2-7): KAGVTQTPRYLIKTRGQQVTLSCSPISGHRSVSWYQQTPGQGLQFLFEYFSETQRNKGNFPGRFSGRQFSNSRSEMNVSTLELGDSALYLCASSLAGTAYYEQYFGPGTRLTVT.

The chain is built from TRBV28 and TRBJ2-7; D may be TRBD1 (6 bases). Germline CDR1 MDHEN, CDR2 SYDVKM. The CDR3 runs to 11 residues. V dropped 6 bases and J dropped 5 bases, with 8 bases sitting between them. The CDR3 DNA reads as TGTGCCAGCAGGGGGGCCCACGAGCAGTACTTC. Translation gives CASRGAHEQYF. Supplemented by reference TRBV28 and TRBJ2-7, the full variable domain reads DVKVTQSSRYLVKRTGEKVFLECVQDMDHENMFWYRQDPGLGLRLIYFSYDVKMKEKGDIPEGYSVSREKKERFSLILESASTNQTSMYLCASRGAHEQYFGPGTRLTVT.

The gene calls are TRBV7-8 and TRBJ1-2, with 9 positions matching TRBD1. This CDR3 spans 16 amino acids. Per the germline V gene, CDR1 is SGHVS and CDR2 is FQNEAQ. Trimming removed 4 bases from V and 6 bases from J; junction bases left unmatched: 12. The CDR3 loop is CASSWDVGTGLDGYTF. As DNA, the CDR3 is TGTGCCAGCAGCTGGGATGTAGGGACAGGGCTTGATGGCTACACCTTC. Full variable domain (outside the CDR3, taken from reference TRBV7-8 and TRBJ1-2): GAGVSQSPRYKVAKRGQDVALRCDPISGHVSLFWYQQALGQGPEFLTYFQNEAQLDKSGLPSDRFFAERPEGSVSTLKIQRTQQEDSAVYLCASSWDVGTGLDGYTFGSGTRLTVV.

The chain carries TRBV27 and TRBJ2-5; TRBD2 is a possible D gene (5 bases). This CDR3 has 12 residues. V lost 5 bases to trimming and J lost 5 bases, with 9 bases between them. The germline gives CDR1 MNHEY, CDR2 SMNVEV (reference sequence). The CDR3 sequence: CASSRPGETQYF. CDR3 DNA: TGTGCCAGCAGTCGTCCGGGGGAGACCCAGTACTTC.

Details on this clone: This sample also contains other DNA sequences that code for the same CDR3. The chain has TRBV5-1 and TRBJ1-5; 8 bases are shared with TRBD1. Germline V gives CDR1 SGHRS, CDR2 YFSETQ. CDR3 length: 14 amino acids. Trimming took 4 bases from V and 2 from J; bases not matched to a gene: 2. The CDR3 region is CASSPGGGNQPQHF. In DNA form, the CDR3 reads TGCGCCAGCAGCCCAGGGGGCGGCAATCAGCCCCAGCATTTT. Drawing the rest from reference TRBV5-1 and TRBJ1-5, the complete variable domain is KAGVTQTPRYLIKTRGQQVTLSCSPISGHRSVSWYQQTPGQGLQFLFEYFSETQRNKGNFPGRFSGRQFSNSRSEMNVSTLELGDSALYLCASSPGGGNQPQHFGDGTRLSIL.

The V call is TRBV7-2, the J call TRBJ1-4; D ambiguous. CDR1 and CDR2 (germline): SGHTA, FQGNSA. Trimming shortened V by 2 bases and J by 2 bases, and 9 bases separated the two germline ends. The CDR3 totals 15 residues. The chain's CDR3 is CASSLQWTTNEKLFF. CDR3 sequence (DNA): TGTGCCAGCAGCTTACAATGGACTACTAATGAAAAACTGTTTTTT.

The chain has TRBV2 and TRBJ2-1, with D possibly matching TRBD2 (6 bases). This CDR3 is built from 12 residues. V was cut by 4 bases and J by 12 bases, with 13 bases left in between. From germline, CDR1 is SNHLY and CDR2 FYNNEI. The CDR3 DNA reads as TGTGCCAGCAGTGTTGGACTACTTGGGCAGTTCTTC. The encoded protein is CASSVGLLGQFF.

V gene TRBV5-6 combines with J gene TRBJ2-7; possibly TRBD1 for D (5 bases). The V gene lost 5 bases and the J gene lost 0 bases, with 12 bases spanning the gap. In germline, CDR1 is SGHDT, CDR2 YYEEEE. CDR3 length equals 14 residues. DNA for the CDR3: TGTGCCAGCAGATTAAGGGGCCTCTCCTACGAGCAGTACGTC. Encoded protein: CASRLRGLSYEQYV.

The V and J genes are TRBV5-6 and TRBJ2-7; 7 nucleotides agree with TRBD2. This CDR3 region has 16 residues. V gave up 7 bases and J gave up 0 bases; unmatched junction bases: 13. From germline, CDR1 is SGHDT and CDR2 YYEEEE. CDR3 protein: CASSQIKGGSSYEQYF. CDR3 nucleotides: TGTGCCAGCTCCCAAATCAAGGGCGGGAGCTCCTACGAGCAGTACTTC.

The CDR3 loop reads CASSQDWGAGPNEQFF. CDR3 in DNA: TGCGCCAGCAGCCAAGACTGGGGTGCAGGGCCGAATGAGCAGTTCTTC. The chain employs TRBV4-1 and TRBJ2-1; possibly TRBD1 for D (5 bases). Germline CDR1 reads MGHRA; CDR2 reads YSYEKL. The CDR3 totals 16 residues. The ends were cut back, 0 bases at V and 7 bases at J, with 16 bases in the middle.